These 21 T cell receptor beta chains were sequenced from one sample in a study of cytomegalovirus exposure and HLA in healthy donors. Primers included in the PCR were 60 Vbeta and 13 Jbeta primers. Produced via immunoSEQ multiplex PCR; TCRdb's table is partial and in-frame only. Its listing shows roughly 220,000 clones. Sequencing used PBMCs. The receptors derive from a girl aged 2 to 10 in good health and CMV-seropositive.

The CDR3 sequence is CASSEYSGRKNTGELFF. The CDR3, as DNA: TGTGCCAGCAGTGAATATAGCGGGAGAAAAAACACCGGGGAGCTGTTTTTT. The J gene is TRBJ2-2, the V gene TRBV2, with 9 bases identical to TRBD2. The CDR3 extends over 17 amino acids. V gave up 2 bases and J gave up 2 bases; unmatched junction bases: 6. CDR1 and CDR2 from the germline V gene are SNHLY and FYNNEI.

CDR3: CASSIALRRTGTQNYEQYF. The CDR3 DNA reads as TGTGCCAGTAGTATCGCCCTTAGACGAACCGGGACACAGAACTACGAGCAGTACTTC. The rearrangement links TRBV19 to TRBJ2-7; the D gene is possibly TRBD1 (6 bases). From germline, CDR1 is LNHDA and CDR2 SQIVND (reference sequence). Deletions cut 3 bases from V and 3 bases from J, with 27 bases between. CDR3 length equals 19 residues.

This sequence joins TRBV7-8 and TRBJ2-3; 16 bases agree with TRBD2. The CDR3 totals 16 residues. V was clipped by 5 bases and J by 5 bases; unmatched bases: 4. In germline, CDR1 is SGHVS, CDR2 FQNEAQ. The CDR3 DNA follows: TGTGCCAGCAGCCCGGGACTAGCGGGAGGGGGAGATACGCAGTATTTT. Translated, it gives CASSPGLAGGGDTQYF.

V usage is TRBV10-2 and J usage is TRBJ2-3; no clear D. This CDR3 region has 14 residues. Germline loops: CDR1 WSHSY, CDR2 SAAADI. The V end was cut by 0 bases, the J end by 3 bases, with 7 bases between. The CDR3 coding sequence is TGCGCCAGCAGTGAGTCGAAGCCGACAGATACGCAGTATTTT. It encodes CASSESKPTDTQYF.

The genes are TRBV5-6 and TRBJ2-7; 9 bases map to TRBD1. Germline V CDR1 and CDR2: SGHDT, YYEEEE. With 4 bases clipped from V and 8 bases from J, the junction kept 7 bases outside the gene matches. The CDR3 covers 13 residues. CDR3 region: CASSPGQGLQQYF. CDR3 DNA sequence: TGTGCCAGCAGCCCGGGACAGGGTTTACAGCAGTACTTC.

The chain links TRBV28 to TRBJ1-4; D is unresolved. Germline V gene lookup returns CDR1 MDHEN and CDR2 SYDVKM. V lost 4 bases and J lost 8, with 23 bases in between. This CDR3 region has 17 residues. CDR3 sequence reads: CASSSPGRATDGEKLFF. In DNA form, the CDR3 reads TGTGCCAGCAGTTCCCCCGGGAGGGCGACGGATGGAGAAAAACTGTTTTTT.

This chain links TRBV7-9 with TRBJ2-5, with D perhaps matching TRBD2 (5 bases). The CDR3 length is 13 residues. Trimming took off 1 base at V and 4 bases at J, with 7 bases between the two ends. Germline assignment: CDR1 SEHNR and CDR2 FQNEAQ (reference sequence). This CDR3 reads CASSLGGLETQYF. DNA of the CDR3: TGTGCCAGCAGCTTAGGCGGGTTAGAGACCCAGTACTTC.

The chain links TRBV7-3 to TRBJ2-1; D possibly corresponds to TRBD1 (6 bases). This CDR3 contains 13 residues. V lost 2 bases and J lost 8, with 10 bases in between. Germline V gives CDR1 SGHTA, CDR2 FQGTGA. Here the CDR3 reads CASSLVAGDEQFF. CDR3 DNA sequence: TGTGCCAGCAGCTTAGTAGCAGGGGATGAGCAGTTCTTC.

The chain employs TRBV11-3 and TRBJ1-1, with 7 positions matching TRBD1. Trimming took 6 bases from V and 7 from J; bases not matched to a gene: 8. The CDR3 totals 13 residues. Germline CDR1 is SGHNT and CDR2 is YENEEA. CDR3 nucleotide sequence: TGTGCCAGCAGTCGAACAGGGGCGAGTGAAGCTTTCTTT. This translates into CASSRTGASEAFF.

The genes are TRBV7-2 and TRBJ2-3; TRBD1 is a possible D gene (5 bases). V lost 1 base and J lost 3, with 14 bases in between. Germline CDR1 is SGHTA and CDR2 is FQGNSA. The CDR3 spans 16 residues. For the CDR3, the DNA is TGTGCCAGCAGCTTAGACCAGGGTTCGATGACAGATACGCAGTATTTT. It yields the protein CASSLDQGSMTDTQYF. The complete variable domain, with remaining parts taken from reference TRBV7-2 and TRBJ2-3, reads GAGVSQSPSNKVTEKGKDVELRCDPISGHTALYWYRQSLGQGLEFLIYFQGNSAPDKSGLPSDRFSAERTGGSVSTLTIQRTQQEDSAVYLCASSLDQGSMTDTQYFGPGTRLTVL.

In nucleotides, the CDR3 is TGCAGCGTTGTTCGAGGCTACAATGAGCAGTTCTTC. Translating gives CSVVRGYNEQFF. This chain joins TRBV29-1 and TRBJ2-1, with D hard to call. This CDR3 spans 12 amino acids. Trimming cost V 4 bases and J 3 bases, with 7 bases left between them. CDR1 and CDR2 (germline): SQVTM, ANQGSEA.

As DNA, the CDR3 is TGCAGCGTCTCTTCCAATGAGCAGTTCTTC. Translated: CSVSSNEQFF. V usage is TRBV29-1 and J usage is TRBJ2-1; the D is unclear. Between the trimmed V and J ends, which lost 6 bases and 6 bases, there was a span of 6 bases. CDR1 is SQVTM, CDR2 ANQGSEA, per germline. The CDR3 is 10 residues long.

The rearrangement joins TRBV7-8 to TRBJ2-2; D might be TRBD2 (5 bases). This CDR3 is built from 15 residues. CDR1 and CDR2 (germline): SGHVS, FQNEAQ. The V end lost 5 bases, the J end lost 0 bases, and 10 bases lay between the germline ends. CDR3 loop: CASSPKLANTGELFF. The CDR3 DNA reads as TGTGCCAGCAGCCCAAAACTAGCGAACACCGGGGAGCTGTTTTTT.

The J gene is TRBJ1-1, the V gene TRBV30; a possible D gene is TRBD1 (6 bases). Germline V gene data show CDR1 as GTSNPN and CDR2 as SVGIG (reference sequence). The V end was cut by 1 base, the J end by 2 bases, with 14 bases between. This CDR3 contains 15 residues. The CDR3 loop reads CAWSALDRFNTEAFF. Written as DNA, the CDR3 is TGTGCCTGGAGTGCCTTGGACAGATTTAACACTGAAGCTTTCTTT.

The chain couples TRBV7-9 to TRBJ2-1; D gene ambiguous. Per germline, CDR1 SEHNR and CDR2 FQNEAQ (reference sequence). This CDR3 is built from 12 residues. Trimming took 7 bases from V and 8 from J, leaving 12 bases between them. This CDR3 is CASTPRMDEQFF. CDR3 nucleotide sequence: TGTGCCAGCACCCCGAGGATGGATGAGCAGTTCTTC.

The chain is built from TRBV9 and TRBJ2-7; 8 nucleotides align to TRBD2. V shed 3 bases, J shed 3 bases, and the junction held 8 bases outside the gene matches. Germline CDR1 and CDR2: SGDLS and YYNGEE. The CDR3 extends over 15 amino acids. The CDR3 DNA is TGTGCCAGCAGCGCCTCAGCGGGAGTAGGCTACGAGCAGTACTTC. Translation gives CASSASAGVGYEQYF.

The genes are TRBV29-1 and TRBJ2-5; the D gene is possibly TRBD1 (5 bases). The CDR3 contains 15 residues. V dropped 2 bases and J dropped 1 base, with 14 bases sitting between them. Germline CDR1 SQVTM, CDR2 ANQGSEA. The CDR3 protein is CSVERGNTGQETQYF. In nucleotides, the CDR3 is TGCAGCGTTGAAAGGGGTAACACAGGCCAAGAGACCCAGTACTTC.

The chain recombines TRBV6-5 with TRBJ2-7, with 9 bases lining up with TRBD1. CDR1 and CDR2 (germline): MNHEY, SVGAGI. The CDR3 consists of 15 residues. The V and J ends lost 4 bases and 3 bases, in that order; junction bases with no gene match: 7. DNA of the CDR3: TGTGCCAGCAGTTTGGGGACAGGGTTGGTCTACGAGCAGTACTTC. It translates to CASSLGTGLVYEQYF.

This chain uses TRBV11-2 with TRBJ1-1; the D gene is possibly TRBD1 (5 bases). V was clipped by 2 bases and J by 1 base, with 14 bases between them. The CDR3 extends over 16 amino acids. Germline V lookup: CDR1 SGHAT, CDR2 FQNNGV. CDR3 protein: CASSLSAGVRNTEAFF. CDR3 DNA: TGTGCCAGCAGCTTAAGTGCGGGGGTCCGGAACACTGAAGCTTTCTTT.

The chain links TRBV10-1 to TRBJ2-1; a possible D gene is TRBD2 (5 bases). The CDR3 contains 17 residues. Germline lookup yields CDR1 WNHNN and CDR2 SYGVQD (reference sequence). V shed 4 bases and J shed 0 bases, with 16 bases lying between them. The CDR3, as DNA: TGCGCCAGCAGTGCACTAGAGGATTTGAGCTCCTACAATGAGCAGTTCTTC. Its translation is CASSALEDLSSYNEQFF.

CDR3 region: CASSLPRTGNNGYTF. The CDR3 nucleotides read TGTGCCAGCAGTTTACCCCGGACAGGGAATAATGGCTACACCTTC. V usage is TRBV28 and J usage is TRBJ1-2; 8 nucleotides match TRBD1. The V and J ends lost 2 bases and 6 bases, in that order; junction bases with no gene match: 8. Germline-derived CDR1 and CDR2 are MDHEN and SYDVKM. This CDR3 comprises 15 residues.